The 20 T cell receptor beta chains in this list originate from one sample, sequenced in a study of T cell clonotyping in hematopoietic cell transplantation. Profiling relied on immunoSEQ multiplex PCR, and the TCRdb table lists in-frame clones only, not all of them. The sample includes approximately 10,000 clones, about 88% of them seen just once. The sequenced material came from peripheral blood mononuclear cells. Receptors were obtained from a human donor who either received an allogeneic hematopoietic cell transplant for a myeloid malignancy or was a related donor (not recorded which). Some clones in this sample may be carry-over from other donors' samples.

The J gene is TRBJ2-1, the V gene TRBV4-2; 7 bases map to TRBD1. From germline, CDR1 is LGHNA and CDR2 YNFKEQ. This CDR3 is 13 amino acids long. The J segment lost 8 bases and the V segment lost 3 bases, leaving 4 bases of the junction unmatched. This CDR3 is CASSHSGGDEQFF. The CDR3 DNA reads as TGTGCCAGCAGCCATTCAGGGGGAGATGAGCAGTTCTTC.

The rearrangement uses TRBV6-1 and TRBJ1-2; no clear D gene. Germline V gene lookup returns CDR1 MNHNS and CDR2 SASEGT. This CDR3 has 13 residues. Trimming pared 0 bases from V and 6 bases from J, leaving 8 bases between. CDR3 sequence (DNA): TGTGCCAGCAGTGAAGCGGCAGTGGATGGCTACACCTTC. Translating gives CASSEAAVDGYTF.

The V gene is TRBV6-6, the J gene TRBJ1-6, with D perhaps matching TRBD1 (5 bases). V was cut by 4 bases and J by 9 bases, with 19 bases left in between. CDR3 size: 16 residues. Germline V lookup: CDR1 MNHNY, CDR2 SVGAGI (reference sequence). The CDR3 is CASSSDKTDDSSPLHF. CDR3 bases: TGTGCCAGCAGTTCCGATAAGACAGATGATAGTTCACCCCTCCACTTT.

The CDR3 DNA sequence: TGTGCCAGCAGCTTAGCTAGGACAGGGGGCGACTATGGCTACACCTTC. Amino acids: CASSLARTGGDYGYTF. The chain is built from TRBV7-9 and TRBJ1-2; 11 bases match TRBD1. Germline V gene data show CDR1 as SEHNR and CDR2 as FQNEAQ (reference sequence). The CDR3 extends over 16 amino acids. V gave up 0 bases and J gave up 3 bases; unmatched junction bases: 3.

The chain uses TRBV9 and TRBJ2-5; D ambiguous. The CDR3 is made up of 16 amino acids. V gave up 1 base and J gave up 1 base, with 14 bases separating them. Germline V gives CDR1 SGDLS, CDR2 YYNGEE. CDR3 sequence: CASSVRAAILQETQYF. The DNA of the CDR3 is TGTGCCAGCAGCGTACGAGCAGCTATCCTCCAAGAGACCCAGTACTTC.

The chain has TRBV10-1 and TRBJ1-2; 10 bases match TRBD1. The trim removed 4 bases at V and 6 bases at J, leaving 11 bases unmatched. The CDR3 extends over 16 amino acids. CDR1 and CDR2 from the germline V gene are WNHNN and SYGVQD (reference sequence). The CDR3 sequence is CASSVRQGARIDGYTF. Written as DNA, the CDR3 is TGCGCCAGCAGTGTCAGACAGGGGGCGCGTATTGATGGCTACACCTTC.

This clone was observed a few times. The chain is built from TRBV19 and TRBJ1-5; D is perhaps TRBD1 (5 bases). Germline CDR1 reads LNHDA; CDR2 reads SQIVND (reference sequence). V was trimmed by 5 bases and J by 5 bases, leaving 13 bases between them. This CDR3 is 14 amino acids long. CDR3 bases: TGTGCCAGTAGTGCGGGACGGGCGGATCAGCCCCAGCATTTT. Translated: CASSAGRADQPQHF.

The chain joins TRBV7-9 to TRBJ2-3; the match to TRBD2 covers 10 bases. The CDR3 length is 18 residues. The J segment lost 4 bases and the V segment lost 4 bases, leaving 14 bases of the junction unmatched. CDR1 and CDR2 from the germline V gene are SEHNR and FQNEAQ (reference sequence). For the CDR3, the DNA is TGTGCCAGCAGCTCGTCGAAGGAGCGGGGGGGGCGATCAGATACGCAGTATTTT. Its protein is CASSSSKERGGRSDTQYF.

The CDR3 nucleotides are TGTGCCAGCAGTGCGGGGGGCGATACGCAGTATTTT. Protein: CASSAGGDTQYF. The chain employs TRBV6-5 and TRBJ2-3; 8 bases align to TRBD2. Losses at the gene ends were 5 bases for V and 6 bases for J; bases not matched to a gene: 1. This CDR3 comprises 12 residues. Germline CDR1 reads MNHEY; CDR2 reads SVGAGI.

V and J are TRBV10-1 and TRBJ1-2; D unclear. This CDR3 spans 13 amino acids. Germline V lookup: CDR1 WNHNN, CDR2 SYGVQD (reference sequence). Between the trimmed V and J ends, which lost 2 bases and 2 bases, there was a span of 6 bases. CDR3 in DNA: TGCGCCAGCAGTGAGGACCCAAACTATGGCTACACCTTC. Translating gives CASSEDPNYGYTF.

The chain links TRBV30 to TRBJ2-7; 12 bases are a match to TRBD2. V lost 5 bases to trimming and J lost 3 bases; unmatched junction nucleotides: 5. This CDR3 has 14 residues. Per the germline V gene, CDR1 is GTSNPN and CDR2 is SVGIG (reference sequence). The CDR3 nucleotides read TGTGCCTGGCAGACTAGCGGGGGACTCTACGAGCAGTACTTC. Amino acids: CAWQTSGGLYEQYF.

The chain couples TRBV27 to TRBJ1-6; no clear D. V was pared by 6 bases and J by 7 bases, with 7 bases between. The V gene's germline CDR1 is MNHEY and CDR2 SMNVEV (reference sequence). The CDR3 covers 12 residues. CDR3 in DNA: TGTGCCAGCAGGGACCCAAATTCACCCCTCCACTTT. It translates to CASRDPNSPLHF.

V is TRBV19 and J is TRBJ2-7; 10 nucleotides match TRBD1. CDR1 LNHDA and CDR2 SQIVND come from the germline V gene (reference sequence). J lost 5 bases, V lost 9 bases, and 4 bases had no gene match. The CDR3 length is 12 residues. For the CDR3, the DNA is TGTGCCAGGACAGGGACAGGGGACGAGCAGTACTTC. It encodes CARTGTGDEQYF. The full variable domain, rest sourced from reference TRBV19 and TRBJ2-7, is DGGITQSPKYLFRKEGQNVTLSCEQNLNHDAMYWYRQDPGQGLRLIYYSQIVNDFQKGDIAEGYSVSREKKESFPLTVTSAQKNPTAFYLCARTGTGDEQYFGPGTRLTVT.

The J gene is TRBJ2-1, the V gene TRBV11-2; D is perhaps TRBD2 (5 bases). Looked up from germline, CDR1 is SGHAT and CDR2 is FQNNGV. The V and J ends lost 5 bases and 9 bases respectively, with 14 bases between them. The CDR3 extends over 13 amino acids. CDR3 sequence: CASSPNREGEQFF. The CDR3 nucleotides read TGTGCCAGCAGCCCGAACCGAGAGGGTGAGCAGTTCTTC.

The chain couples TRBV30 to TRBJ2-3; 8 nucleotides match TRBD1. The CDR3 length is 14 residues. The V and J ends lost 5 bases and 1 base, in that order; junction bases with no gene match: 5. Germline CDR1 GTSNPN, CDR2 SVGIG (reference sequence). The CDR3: CAWLGQGGTDTQYF. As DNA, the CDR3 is TGTGCCTGGTTAGGACAGGGAGGCACAGATACGCAGTATTTT.

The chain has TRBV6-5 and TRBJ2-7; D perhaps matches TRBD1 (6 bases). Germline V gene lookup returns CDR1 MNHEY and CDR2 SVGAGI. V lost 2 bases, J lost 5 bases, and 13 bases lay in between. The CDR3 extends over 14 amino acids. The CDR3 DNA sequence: TGTGCCAGCAGTTACACAGGGAGAGAGAACGAGCAGTACTTC. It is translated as CASSYTGRENEQYF.

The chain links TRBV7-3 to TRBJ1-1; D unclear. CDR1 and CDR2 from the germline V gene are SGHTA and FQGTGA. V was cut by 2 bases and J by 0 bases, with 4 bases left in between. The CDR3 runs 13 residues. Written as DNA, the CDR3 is TGTGCCAGCAGCTTATCCTTGAACACTGAAGCTTTCTTT. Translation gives CASSLSLNTEAFF.

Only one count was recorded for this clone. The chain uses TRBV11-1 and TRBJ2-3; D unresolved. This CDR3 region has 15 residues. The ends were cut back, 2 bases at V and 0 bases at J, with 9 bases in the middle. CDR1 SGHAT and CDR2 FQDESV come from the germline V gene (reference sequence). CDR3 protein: CASSLRGPSTDTQYF. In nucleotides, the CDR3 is TGTGCCAGCAGCTTACGAGGTCCTAGCACAGATACGCAGTATTTT.

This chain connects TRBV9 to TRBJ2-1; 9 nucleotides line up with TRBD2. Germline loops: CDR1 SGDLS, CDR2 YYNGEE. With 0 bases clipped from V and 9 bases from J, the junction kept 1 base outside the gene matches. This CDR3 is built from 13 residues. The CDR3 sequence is CASSVVLAGEQFF. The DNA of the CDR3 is TGTGCCAGCAGCGTAGTACTAGCGGGTGAGCAGTTCTTC.

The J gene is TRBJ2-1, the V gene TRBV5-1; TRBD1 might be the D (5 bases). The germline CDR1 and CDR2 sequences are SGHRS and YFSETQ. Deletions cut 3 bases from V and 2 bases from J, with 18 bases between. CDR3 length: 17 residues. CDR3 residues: CASSSFDRLGPYNEQFF. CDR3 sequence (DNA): TGCGCCAGCAGCTCGTTTGACAGATTGGGTCCCTACAATGAGCAGTTCTTC.